These T cell receptor beta chains were read from a single sample in a study of beta chain features in type 1 diabetes. The protocol was immunoSEQ multiplex PCR, while the TCRdb copy is restricted to in-frame clones and leaves out a portion. Among 350,000 or so clones listed, less than 20% were seen once. The sample consisted of naive CD4+ T cells from blood. These receptors came from a woman under 30 in good health. The CDR3 runs from the conserved cysteine through the conserved F or W. A D gene is named only where the DNA matches it firmly. Size values are once, few and many counts, or a class for expanded clones, and some rows have none.

j_call v_call d_call clone_size cdr3_nt cdr3_aa
TRBJ1-2 TRBV30 - - TGTGCCTGGAGTGGAGGGTATGGCTACACCTTC CAWSGGYGYTF
TRBJ2-3 TRBV25-1 TRBD2 few TGTGCCAGCAGTGAGTGGACTAGCGGGAGTACAGATACGCAGTATTTT CASSEWTSGSTDTQYF
TRBJ2-1 TRBV11-2 TRBD2 few TGTGCCAGCAGTAGAGCGGGAGTGAGGAATGAGCAGTTCTTC CASSRAGVRNEQFF
TRBJ2-7 TRBV9 TRBD2 - TGTGCCAGCAGCCCCCGGGACTATTCCTACGAGCAGTACTTC CASSPRDYSYEQYF
TRBJ1-5 TRBV30 TRBD1 - TGTGCCTGGAGTCCAACAGGGGATCAGCCCCAGCATTTT CAWSPTGDQPQHF
TRBJ1-1 TRBV28 - few TGTGCCAGCGGCCAGGGTGCGAACACTGAAGCTTTCTTT CASGQGANTEAFF
TRBJ1-1 TRBV9 TRBD1 - TGTGCCAGCAGCGCCGAGATAGAGGGGGCTAGCACTGAAGCTTTCTTT CASSAEIEGASTEAFF
TRBJ2-1 TRBV9 TRBD2 - TGTGCCAGCAGCGTAGCGAGTAGCGGGAGTTATGAGCAGTTCTTC CASSVASSGSYEQFF
TRBJ2-5 TRBV5-4 - few TGTGCCAGCAGCTTGCCACAGGAGACCCAGTACTTC CASSLPQETQYF
TRBJ1-5 TRBV29-1 TRBD1 - TGCAGCGTTCGGGACAGGGATGGCAATCAGCCCCAGCATTTT CSVRDRDGNQPQHF
TRBJ1-6 TRBV2 TRBD1 few TGTGCCAGCAGCGGACAGGGAGCTTCACCCCTCCACTTT CASSGQGASPLHF
TRBJ2-5 TRBV7-2 - - TGTGCCAGCATGGGCCAAAACCAAGAGACCCAGTACTTC CASMGQNQETQYF
TRBJ2-2 TRBV4-2 TRBD2 - TGTGCCAGCAGCCAAGCGGGGGGGAACACCGGGGAGCTGTTTTTT CASSQAGGNTGELFF
TRBJ2-2 TRBV19 - few TGTGCCAGAAAGAGGCAAGCGAACACCGGGGAGCTGTTTTTT CARKRQANTGELFF
TRBJ2-4 TRBV7-9 - - TGTGCCAGCAGGGACACAGGGTTAGCCAAAAACATTCAGTACTTC CASRDTGLAKNIQYF
TRBJ2-7 TRBV7-2 - - TGTGCCAGCAGCTTCCCCACCATTGGGCTGTCCTACGAGCAGTACTTC CASSFPTIGLSYEQYF
TRBJ2-7 TRBV14 - - TGTGCCAGCAGCCAAGTCCAGTGGAGCGAGCAGTACTTC CASSQVQWSEQYF
TRBJ2-2 TRBV30 - few TGTGCCTGGTTAGCGTCGGACGGGGAGCTGTTTTTT CAWLASDGELFF
TRBJ1-1 TRBV27 TRBD1 - TGTGCCAGCAGTTCACCGGGACAGGGAATTGAAGCTTTCTTT CASSSPGQGIEAFF
TRBJ2-7 TRBV18 TRBD2 - TGTGCCAGCTCCGGTAGCGGGGACGAGCAGTACTTC CASSGSGDEQYF
TRBJ1-4 TRBV4-1 - - TGCGCCAGCAGCCGAGAGGTGATCCCGGATGAAAAACTGTTTTTT CASSREVIPDEKLFF
TRBJ2-5 TRBV7-9 TRBD2 - TGTGCCAGCAGCTTTGGCGGGAGGGCCGGGTTTCCTGAGACCCAGTACTTC CASSFGGRAGFPETQYF
TRBJ2-5 TRBV29-1 TRBD1 - TGCAGCGTTGCGACAGGGCCGCTAGCCGGTGGGGAGACCCAGTACTTC CSVATGPLAGGETQYF
TRBJ2-1 TRBV5-1 TRBD2 few TGCGCCAGCAGCTTGTTGGCGGGAGCGTCCTACAATGAGCAGTTCTTC CASSLLAGASYNEQFF
TRBJ1-1 TRBV6-6 - - TGTGTTTCCCGGCTGGGGGCGAACACTGAAGCTTTCTTT CVSRLGANTEAFF
TRBJ2-5 TRBV4-2 - - TGTGCCAGCAGCCAAGATCAGGGGGGAGAGACCCAGTACTTC CASSQDQGGETQYF
TRBJ2-3 TRBV5-1 TRBD2 few TGCGCCAGCAGCACGGGACTAGCGAGTTCAGATACGCAGTATTTT CASSTGLASSDTQYF
TRBJ1-2 TRBV4-1 - few TGCGCCAGCAGCCAACCCGGACAGCTAACTGGAGGCTACACCTTC CASSQPGQLTGGYTF
TRBJ1-1 TRBV7-6 TRBD1 few TGTGCCAGCAGCACCTCCGGGACAGAAAACACTGAAGCTTTCTTT CASSTSGTENTEAFF
TRBJ2-5 TRBV5-1 - - TGCGCCAGCGGCCGTCAAGAGACCCAGTACTTC CASGRQETQYF
TRBJ1-4 TRBV5-1 - few TGCGCCAGCAGCCGCCGTAGTAATGAAAAACTGTTTTTT CASSRRSNEKLFF
TRBJ2-7 TRBV28 TRBD2 - TGTGCCCTCCGAGGTAGCGGGATGTCAGGTGGCGAGCAGTACTTC CALRGSGMSGGEQYF
TRBJ2-6 TRBV30 - - TGTGCCTGGAGTGTACGACAATCTGGGGCCAACGTCCTGACTTTC CAWSVRQSGANVLTF
TRBJ2-7 TRBV30 TRBD2 few TGTGCCTGGAGTGCAGCGGGGGAGGTCTACGAGCAGTACTTC CAWSAAGEVYEQYF
TRBJ1-1 TRBV29-1 - few TGCAGCGTGGACAGCTACACTGAAGCTTTCTTT CSVDSYTEAFF
TRBJ2-1 TRBV19 TRBD2 - TGTGCCACAGGGGCGCGGGGGGAAGGGGGGTCCTACAATGAGCAGTTCTTC CATGARGEGGSYNEQFF
TRBJ2-1 TRBV5-4 - - TGTGCCAGCAGCTCTAACACACCTACTAGCAGCAATGAGCAGTTCTTC CASSSNTPTSSNEQFF
TRBJ2-6 TRBV25-1 TRBD2 few TGTGCCAGCAACGATGCGGGGGGCTCTGGGGCCAACGTCCTGACTTTC CASNDAGGSGANVLTF
TRBJ1-1 TRBV2 TRBD1 - TGTGCCAGCAGTTTACAGGGGATGAACACTGAAGCTTTCTTT CASSLQGMNTEAFF
TRBJ1-4 TRBV6-6 TRBD1 - TGTGCCAGCAGTTCCCGGGACAGGGAGTTTTTT CASSSRDREFF
TRBJ2-5 TRBV7-9 TRBD2 few TGTGCCAGCAGCTTAACCGGCGCGGGAGGGGGTCTCGAGACCCAGTACTTC CASSLTGAGGGLETQYF